The 10 T cell receptor beta chains in this list originate from one sample, sequenced in a study of T cells in Graves' hyperthyroidism and ophthalmopathy. It was RNA transcripts that yielded the amplified TCR beta CDR3 regions. RT-PCR in the first round (using the HTBI primer set) targeted the TCR CDR3. TCRdb recomputed calls from the multiplex PCR reads with MiXCR, one row per CDR3 protein. The sample has approximately 330,000 distinct CDR3 sequences, roughly 18% seen once. The sample consisted of blood. The origin of the receptors is a woman between 45 and 65 years old with Graves' hyperthyroidism.

The V gene is TRBV6-1, the J gene TRBJ2-7, with D maybe TRBD2 (6 bases). The CDR3 covers 12 residues. Trimming stripped 11 bases from V and 7 bases from J, with 18 bases between. Germline CDR1 and CDR2: MNHNS and SASEGT. The CDR3 nucleotides are TGTGCCGTGAGCGGGTCCGTCGGTGAGCAGTACTTC. It is translated as CAVSGSVGEQYF.

This clonotype was detected many times. This sequence joins TRBV5-6 and TRBJ1-1; 7 positions agree with TRBD1. The CDR3 covers 15 residues. V was clipped by 4 bases and J by 0 bases; unmatched bases: 6. Germline CDR1 and CDR2: SGHDT and YYEEEE. The CDR3 sequence: CASSPQGGLNTEAFF. CDR3 bases: TGTGCCAGCAGCCCGCAGGGGGGCCTGAACACTGAAGCTTTCTTT.

For the CDR3, the DNA is TGCGCCAGCAGCCAGATACTGGGGACAGCCTATGGCTACACCTTC. It encodes CASSQILGTAYGYTF. The chain carries TRBV4-1 and TRBJ1-2, with 7 bases lining up with TRBD1. Per the germline V gene, CDR1 is MGHRA and CDR2 is YSYEKL. With 3 bases clipped from V and 4 bases from J, the junction kept 8 bases outside the gene matches. This CDR3 contains 15 residues.

The chain couples TRBV3-1 to TRBJ1-2, with D maybe TRBD1 (5 bases). The CDR3 has 15 amino acids. In germline, CDR1 is LGHDT, CDR2 YNNKEL (reference sequence). The V end was cut by 4 bases, the J end by 2 bases, with 14 bases between. CDR3 bases: TGTGCCAGCAGCCCAGCACTAGACAGCAACTATGGCTACACCTTC. Amino acids: CASSPALDSNYGYTF.

A few counts support this clonotype. This could be a read error, since a much larger clone is one nucleotide away. V gene TRBV25-1 combines with J gene TRBJ1-1; tentatively, D is TRBD1 (6 bases). The germline V gene encodes CDR1 MGHDK and CDR2 SYGVNS. Trimming left V 7 bases short and J 3 bases short, with 9 bases between. CDR3 size: 12 residues. The CDR3 sequence: CASTTGYTEAFF. The CDR3 DNA follows: TGTGCCAGCACCACAGGGTACACTGAAGCTTTCTTT. Full variable domain (missing parts from reference TRBV25-1 and TRBJ1-1): EADIYQTPRYLVIGTGKKITLECSQTMGHDKMYWYQQDPGMELHLIHYSYGVNSTEKGDLSSESTVSRIRTEHFPLTLESARPSHTSQYLCASTTGYTEAFFGQGTRLTVV.

This chain connects TRBV24-1 to TRBJ2-2, with D unresolved. The CDR3 totals 14 residues. V lost 3 bases, J lost 5 bases, and 9 bases lay in between. CDR1 and CDR2 from the germline V gene are KGHDR and SFDVKD. The CDR3 protein is CATSDAAMTGELFF. The CDR3 coding sequence is TGTGCCACCAGTGATGCTGCTATGACCGGGGAGCTGTTTTTT.

This clonotype has at least ten counts. This sequence joins TRBV18 and TRBJ2-7, with TRBD1 identical over 11 bases. In germline, CDR1 is KGHSH, CDR2 LQKENI. This CDR3 has 16 amino acids. With 4 bases clipped from V and 2 bases from J, the junction kept 7 bases outside the gene matches. This CDR3 reads CASSLSGTGGTYEQYV. CDR3 DNA sequence: TGTGCCAGCTCACTATCCGGGACAGGGGGAACCTACGAGCAGTACGTC.

This clonotype was counted between two and nine times. The CDR3 loop reads CASSLAGAGANVLTF. The CDR3 coding sequence is TGTGCCAGCAGCTTAGCAGGGGCCGGGGCCAACGTCCTGACTTTC. This sequence joins TRBV7-2 and TRBJ2-6; tentatively, D is TRBD1 (5 bases). V lost 0 bases and J lost 4, with 7 bases in between. The CDR3 is 15 amino acids. Germline CDR1 SGHTA, CDR2 FQGNSA.

The table lists this clonotype with a few counts. This sequence joins TRBV2 and TRBJ2-5, with a possible D match to TRBD1 (6 bases). This CDR3 comprises 13 residues. Germline V gene sequence: CDR1 SNHLY, CDR2 FYNNEI. V lost 7 bases and J lost 5, with 14 bases in between. The CDR3 DNA is TGTGCCAGCAATTACAGGGATGGTGAGACCCAGTACTTC. Translating gives CASNYRDGETQYF.

In its sample, this clonotype was seen many times. This chain links TRBV11-1 with TRBJ2-7; 14 bases fit TRBD2. Unmatched junction bases numbered 7, after V lost 0 bases and J lost 3 bases. The germline V gene encodes CDR1 SGHAT and CDR2 FQDESV (reference sequence). This CDR3 is built from 18 residues. The CDR3, as DNA: TGTGCCAGCAGCTTAGCCTTCGGGGGACTAGCGGGAGTCTACGAGCAGTACTTC. Translating it yields CASSLAFGGLAGVYEQYF.